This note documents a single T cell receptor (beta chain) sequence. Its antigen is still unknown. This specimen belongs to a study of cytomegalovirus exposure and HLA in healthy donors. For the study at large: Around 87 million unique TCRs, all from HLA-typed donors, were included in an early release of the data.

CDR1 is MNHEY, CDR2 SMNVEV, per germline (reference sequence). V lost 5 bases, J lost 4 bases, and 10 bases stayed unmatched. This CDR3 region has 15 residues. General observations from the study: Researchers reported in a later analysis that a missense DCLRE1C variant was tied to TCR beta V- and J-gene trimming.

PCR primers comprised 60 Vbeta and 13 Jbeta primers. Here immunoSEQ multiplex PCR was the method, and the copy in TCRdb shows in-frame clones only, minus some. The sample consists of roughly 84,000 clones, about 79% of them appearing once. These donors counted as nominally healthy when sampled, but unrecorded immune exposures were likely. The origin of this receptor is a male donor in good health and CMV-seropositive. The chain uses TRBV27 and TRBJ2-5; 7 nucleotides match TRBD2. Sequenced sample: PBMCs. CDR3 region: CASSTGGGMTETQYF. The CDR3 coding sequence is TGTGCCAGCAGTACGGGCGGGGGTATGACAGAGACCCAGTACTTC.